The next 23 T cell receptor beta chains were all read from a single sample in a study of cytomegalovirus exposure and HLA in healthy donors. Researchers ran the PCR with 60 Vbeta and 13 Jbeta primers. Profiling relied on immunoSEQ multiplex PCR, and the TCRdb table lists in-frame clones only, not all of them. Here the sample spans 130,000 to 150,000 clones, roughly 80% being singletons. Sequencing used PBMCs. The receptor source for this set is a man aged 35 to 55 in good health and CMV-seronegative.

The chain links TRBV9 to TRBJ2-1; 7 bases are shared with TRBD1. Germline assignment: CDR1 SGDLS and CDR2 YYNGEE. The trim removed 2 bases at V and 9 bases at J, leaving 8 bases unmatched. The CDR3 is 14 amino acids. CDR3 DNA: TGTGCCAGCAGCGTTGGGACAGCCGGAGGTGAGCAGTTCTTC. Translation gives CASSVGTAGGEQFF.

The chain is built from TRBV6-6 and TRBJ1-2, with D possibly TRBD1 on 5 matching bases. Trimming took off 4 bases at V and 5 bases at J, with 11 bases between the two ends. This CDR3 spans 13 amino acids. Germline CDR1 is MNHNY and CDR2 is SVGAGI (reference sequence). CDR3 residues: CASSLDSRYGYTF. Here the CDR3 DNA reads TGTGCCAGCAGTTTAGACAGTCGTTATGGCTACACCTTC.

The chain is built from TRBV7-9 and TRBJ1-6, with a tentative D call TRBD1 (6 bases). The CDR3 is 14 residues long. Trimming took off 9 bases at V and 10 bases at J, with 19 bases between the two ends. The germline V gene has CDR1 SEHNR and CDR2 FQNEAQ (reference sequence). Written as DNA, the CDR3 is TGTGCCAGAAGCCCCCGGGGGGCAGGGTCACCCCTCCACTTT. This sequence encodes CARSPRGAGSPLHF.

The chain has TRBV10-3 and TRBJ2-7; D remains unclear. V gave up 4 bases and J gave up 4 bases, with 5 bases separating them. Germline V gene data show CDR1 as ENHRY and CDR2 as SYGVKD. The CDR3 covers 11 residues. The CDR3 nucleotides are TGTGCCATCAGTGGCGAATACGAGCAGTACTTC. It encodes CAISGEYEQYF.

The chain joins TRBV15 to TRBJ2-3; 8 bases are a match to TRBD2. Per the germline V gene, CDR1 is LNHNV and CDR2 is YYDKDF (reference sequence). V gave up 0 bases and J gave up 2 bases; unmatched junction bases: 7. This CDR3 has 17 residues. CDR3: CATSRDRIGGATDTQYF. CDR3 in DNA: TGTGCCACCAGCAGAGATCGTATCGGGGGGGCCACAGATACGCAGTATTTT.

V and J are TRBV11-2 and TRBJ2-5; maybe TRBD2 (6 bases). The CDR3 length is 16 residues. CDR1 is SGHAT and CDR2 is FQNNGV in the germline V gene. V lost 5 bases to trimming and J lost 1 base, with 17 bases between them. CDR3 amino acids: CASSGGLGRLQETQYF. DNA of the CDR3: TGTGCCAGCAGCGGGGGACTTGGGCGCCTCCAAGAGACCCAGTACTTC.

V is TRBV7-8 and J is TRBJ1-2; 9 bases map to TRBD1. CDR1 and CDR2 (germline): SGHVS, FQNEAQ. This CDR3 comprises 15 residues. Trimming removed 1 base from V and 4 bases from J; junction bases left unmatched: 4. The CDR3 sequence is CASSLGDRASYGYTF. The CDR3 bases are TGTGCCAGCAGCTTAGGGGACAGGGCATCCTATGGCTACACCTTC.

This clone has just a few counts. The rearrangement links TRBV7-9 to TRBJ2-7; D is uncertain. The CDR3 has 14 residues. The V gene lost 8 bases and the J gene lost 0 bases, with 14 bases spanning the gap. Germline V lookup: CDR1 SEHNR, CDR2 FQNEAQ (reference sequence). The CDR3 coding sequence is TGTGCCAGCGTATCGACGGAGAGCTCCTACGAGCAGTACTTC. As protein: CASVSTESSYEQYF.

In its sample, this clone was seen once. This rearrangement joins TRBV19 to TRBJ2-1; the D is unclear. With 6 bases removed from V and 7 bases from J, the gap between germline ends came to 13 bases. The CDR3 is made up of 13 amino acids. Germline V gives CDR1 LNHDA, CDR2 SQIVND (reference sequence). The chain's CDR3 is CASSLRLGNEQFF. The CDR3 DNA follows: TGTGCCAGTAGCTTAAGGCTAGGAAATGAGCAGTTCTTC.

This clone has only one observation. As DNA, the CDR3 is TGTGCCAGCAGTTTCCGGGACAGTTCGAACTACGAGCAGTACTTC. Its translation: CASSFRDSSNYEQYF. The rearrangement joins TRBV2 to TRBJ2-7; 7 bases align to TRBD1. The V gene end was trimmed by 5 bases and the J gene end by 3 bases; junction bases not matched to a gene: 10. This CDR3 comprises 15 residues. Germline CDR1 is SNHLY and CDR2 is FYNNEI.

J is TRBJ1-2 and V is TRBV15, with 7 bases identical to TRBD1. CDR3 size: 13 residues. From germline, CDR1 is LNHNV and CDR2 YYDKDF (reference sequence). J lost 7 bases, V lost 6 bases, and 8 bases had no gene match. CDR3 nucleotides: TGTGCCACCAGAGCTGACAGGGCCACTGGCTACACCTTC. Encoded protein: CATRADRATGYTF.

This rearrangement joins TRBV7-6 to TRBJ1-4; TRBD1 matches at 7 bases. CDR3 size: 18 residues. Germline CDR1 reads SGHVS; CDR2 reads FNYEAQ. V trimming: 6 bases; J trimming: 0 bases; junction bases outside the gene matches: 13. CDR3 sequence reads: CASSQTLGQYSTNEKLFF. CDR3 in DNA: TGTGCCAGCAGTCAGACCCTGGGACAGTACTCAACTAATGAAAAACTGTTTTTT.

V usage is TRBV5-1 and J usage is TRBJ2-3; a weak D match, TRBD1 (6 bases). The length of the CDR3 is 16 residues. The V gene lost 0 bases and the J gene lost 2 bases, with 13 bases spanning the gap. Germline CDR1 is SGHRS and CDR2 is YFSETQ. The CDR3 nucleotides are TGCGCCAGCAGCTTGGTCGGGACATCCATCACAGATACGCAGTATTTT. Amino acid sequence: CASSLVGTSITDTQYF.

The chain links TRBV2 to TRBJ2-7; 9 bases are a match to TRBD1. The CDR3 is 16 amino acids. Trimming removed 3 bases from V and 7 bases from J; junction bases left unmatched: 13. Germline lookup yields CDR1 SNHLY and CDR2 FYNNEI. As DNA, the CDR3 is TGTGCCAGCAGTGACCCCCGGGACAGGGATTTTGAGGAGCAGTACTTC. It translates to CASSDPRDRDFEEQYF.

The chain employs TRBV5-1 and TRBJ2-1, with 14 bases that match TRBD2. This CDR3 is built from 15 residues. Germline trimming cut 0 bases from V and 8 bases from J; bases unmatched to any gene: 1. The germline gives CDR1 SGHRS, CDR2 YFSETQ. Written as DNA, the CDR3 is TGCGCCAGCAGCTTGGGACTAGCGGGGGGGCATGAGCAGTTCTTC. This translates into CASSLGLAGGHEQFF.

This clone was found a few times. This chain joins TRBV4-3 and TRBJ1-6, with D uncertain. CDR3 length: 13 residues. V shed 1 base and J shed 12 bases, with 10 bases lying between them. Germline assignment: CDR1 LGHNA and CDR2 YSLEER. For the CDR3, the DNA is TGCGCCAGCAGCCAAGCAGCGAGTCAACCCCTCCACTTT. Translation gives CASSQAASQPLHF.

The chain joins TRBV4-3 to TRBJ2-7, with TRBD2 matching over 7 bases. CDR1 is LGHNA, CDR2 YSLEER, per germline. The trim removed 0 bases at V and 2 bases at J, leaving 4 bases unmatched. There are 15 residues in the CDR3. Written as DNA, the CDR3 is TGCGCCAGCAGCCAAGATCAGCGGGGCACCTACGAGCAGTACTTC. Residues: CASSQDQRGTYEQYF.

The rearrangement joins TRBV19 to TRBJ2-6; 8 bases map to TRBD1. V was pared by 9 bases and J by 8 bases, with 12 bases of the junction left unmatched. This CDR3 comprises 15 residues. The germline gives CDR1 LNHDA, CDR2 SQIVND (reference sequence). CDR3 protein: CASWSGRGRTNVLTF. The CDR3 coding sequence is TGTGCCAGCTGGTCGGGCAGGGGGCGGACCAACGTCCTGACTTTC.

The V gene is TRBV4-3, the J gene TRBJ2-7; 12 bases map to TRBD1. From germline, CDR1 is LGHNA and CDR2 YSLEER. Trimming cost V 4 bases and J 7 bases; bases outside gene matches: 5. The CDR3 is 14 amino acids. DNA of the CDR3: TGCGCCAGCAGCCTTGGGACAGGGGGCGAGGAGCAGTACTTC. Its translation: CASSLGTGGEEQYF.

This clone was found a few times. The rearrangement uses TRBV5-4 and TRBJ1-1, with TRBD1 matching 8 bases. This CDR3 contains 14 residues. Looked up from germline, CDR1 is SGHNT and CDR2 is YYREEE (reference sequence). J lost 7 bases, V lost 0 bases, and 5 bases had no gene match. Here the CDR3 reads CASSLDRGKDEAFF. Here the CDR3 DNA reads TGTGCCAGCAGCTTGGACAGGGGGAAGGATGAAGCTTTCTTT.

The chain has TRBV25-1 and TRBJ2-2; tentative D call: TRBD1 (6 bases). Germline V lookup: CDR1 MGHDK, CDR2 SYGVNS. This CDR3 has 14 residues. Trimming removed 6 bases from V and 0 bases from J, with 8 bases in between. CDR3 sequence: CASRDSSNTGELFF. For the CDR3, the DNA is TGTGCCAGCAGGGACAGTTCGAACACCGGGGAGCTGTTTTTT.

The V gene is TRBV6-5, the J gene TRBJ2-4, with TRBD1 as a possible D gene (6 bases). V was pared by 0 bases and J by 0 bases, with 9 bases between. The CDR3 covers 16 residues. Per the germline V gene, CDR1 is MNHEY and CDR2 is SVGAGI. The CDR3 region has the DNA TGTGCCAGCAGTTACTCAAGGGGGTTAGCCAAAAACATTCAGTACTTC. It specifies CASSYSRGLAKNIQYF.

V usage is TRBV9 and J usage is TRBJ2-5; 7 nucleotides agree with TRBD2. The J segment lost 4 bases and the V segment lost 3 bases, leaving 9 bases of the junction unmatched. Germline CDR1 and CDR2: SGDLS and YYNGEE. This CDR3 is 15 amino acids long. CDR3: CASSAGEGPRETQYF. In nucleotides, the CDR3 is TGTGCCAGCAGCGCCGGGGAGGGGCCTCGAGAGACCCAGTACTTC.